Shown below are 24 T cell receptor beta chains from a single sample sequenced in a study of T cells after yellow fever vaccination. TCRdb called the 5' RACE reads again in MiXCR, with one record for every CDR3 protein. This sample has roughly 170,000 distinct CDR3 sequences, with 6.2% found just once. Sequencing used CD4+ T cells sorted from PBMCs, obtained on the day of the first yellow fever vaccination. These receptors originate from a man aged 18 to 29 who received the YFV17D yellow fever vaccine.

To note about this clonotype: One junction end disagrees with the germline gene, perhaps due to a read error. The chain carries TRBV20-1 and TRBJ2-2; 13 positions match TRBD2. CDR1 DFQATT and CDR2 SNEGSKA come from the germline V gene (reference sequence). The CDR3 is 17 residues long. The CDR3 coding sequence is TGCAGTGCTAGAGCGACTAGCGGGGGGCGGGGCACCGGGAAGCTGTTTTTT. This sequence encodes CSARATSGGRGTGKLFF.

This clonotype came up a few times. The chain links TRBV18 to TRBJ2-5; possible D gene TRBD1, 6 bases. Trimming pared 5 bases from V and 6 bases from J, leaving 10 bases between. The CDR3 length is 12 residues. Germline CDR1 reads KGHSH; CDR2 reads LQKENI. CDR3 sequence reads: CASSSGQQTQYF. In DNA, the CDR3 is TGTGCCAGCTCATCAGGACAGCAGACCCAGTACTTC.

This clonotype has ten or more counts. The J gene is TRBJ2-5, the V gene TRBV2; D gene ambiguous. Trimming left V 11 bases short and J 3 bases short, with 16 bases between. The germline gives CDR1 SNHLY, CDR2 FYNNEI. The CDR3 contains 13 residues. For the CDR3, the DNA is TGTGCCCGCTCGTCGGGCCTAGAAGAGACCCAGTACTTC. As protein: CARSSGLEETQYF.

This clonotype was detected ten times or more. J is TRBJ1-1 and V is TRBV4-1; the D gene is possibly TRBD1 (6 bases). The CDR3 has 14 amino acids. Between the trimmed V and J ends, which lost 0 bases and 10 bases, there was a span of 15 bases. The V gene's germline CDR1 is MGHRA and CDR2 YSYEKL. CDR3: CASSQEPQGWIAFF. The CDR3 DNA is TGCGCCAGCAGCCAAGAACCTCAGGGGTGGATAGCTTTCTTT.

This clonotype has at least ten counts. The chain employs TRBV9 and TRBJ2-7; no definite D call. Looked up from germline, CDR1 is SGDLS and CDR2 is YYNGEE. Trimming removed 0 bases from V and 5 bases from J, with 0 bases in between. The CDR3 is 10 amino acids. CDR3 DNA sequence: TGTGCCAGCAGCGTAGACGAGCAGTACGTC. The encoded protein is CASSVDEQYV.

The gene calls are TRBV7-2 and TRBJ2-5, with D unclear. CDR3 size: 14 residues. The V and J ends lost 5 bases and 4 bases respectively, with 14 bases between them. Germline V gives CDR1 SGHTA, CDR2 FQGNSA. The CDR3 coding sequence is TGTGCCAGCAGCCAACCCCCCCGCCTAGAGACCCAGTACTTC. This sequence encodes CASSQPPRLETQYF.

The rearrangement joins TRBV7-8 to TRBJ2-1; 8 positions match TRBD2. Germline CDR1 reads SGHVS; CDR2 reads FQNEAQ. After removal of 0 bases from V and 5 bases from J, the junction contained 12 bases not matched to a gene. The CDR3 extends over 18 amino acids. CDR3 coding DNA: TGTGCCAGCAGCTTAGCGATCCGGGGGGGCTCTACCGACAATGAGCAGTTCTTC. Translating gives CASSLAIRGGSTDNEQFF. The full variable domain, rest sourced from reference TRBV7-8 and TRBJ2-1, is GAGVSQSPRYKVAKRGQDVALRCDPISGHVSLFWYQQALGQGPEFLTYFQNEAQLDKSGLPSDRFFAERPEGSVSTLKIQRTQQEDSAVYLCASSLAIRGGSTDNEQFFGPGTRLTVL.

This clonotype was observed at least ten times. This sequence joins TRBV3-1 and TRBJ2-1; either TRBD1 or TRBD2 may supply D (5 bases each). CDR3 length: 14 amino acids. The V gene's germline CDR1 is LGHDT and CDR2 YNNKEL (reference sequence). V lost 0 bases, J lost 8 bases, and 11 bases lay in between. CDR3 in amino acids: CASSQDPGTHEQFF. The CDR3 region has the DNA TGTGCCAGCAGCCAAGATCCCGGGACCCATGAGCAGTTCTTC.

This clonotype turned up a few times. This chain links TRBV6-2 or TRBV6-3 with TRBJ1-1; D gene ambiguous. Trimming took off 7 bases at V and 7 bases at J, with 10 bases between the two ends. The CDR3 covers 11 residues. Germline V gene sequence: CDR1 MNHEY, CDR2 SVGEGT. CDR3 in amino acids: CASKRGNEAFF. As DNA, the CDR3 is TGTGCCAGCAAGAGAGGCAATGAAGCTTTCTTT.

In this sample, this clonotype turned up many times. The CDR3: CASSPGTDGYGYTF. CDR3 DNA: TGTGCCAGCAGCCCCGGGACAGATGGATATGGCTACACCTTC. The chain recombines TRBV7-8 with TRBJ1-2; 7 bases align to TRBD1. Per germline, CDR1 SGHVS and CDR2 FQNEAQ. CDR3 length equals 14 residues. The J segment lost 5 bases and the V segment lost 5 bases, leaving 8 bases of the junction unmatched.

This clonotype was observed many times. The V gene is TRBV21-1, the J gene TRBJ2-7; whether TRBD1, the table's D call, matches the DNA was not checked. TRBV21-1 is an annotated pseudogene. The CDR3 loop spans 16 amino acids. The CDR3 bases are TGTGCCAGCAGCAAAGGACAGGACCAGCATTCCTACGAGCAGTACTTC. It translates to CASSKGQDQHSYEQYF.

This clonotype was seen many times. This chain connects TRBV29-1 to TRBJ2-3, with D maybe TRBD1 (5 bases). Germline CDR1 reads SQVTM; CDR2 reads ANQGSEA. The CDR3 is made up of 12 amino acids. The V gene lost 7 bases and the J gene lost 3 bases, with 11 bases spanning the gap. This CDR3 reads CSAKRQTDTQYF. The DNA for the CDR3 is TGCAGCGCAAAGAGACAGACAGATACGCAGTATTTT.

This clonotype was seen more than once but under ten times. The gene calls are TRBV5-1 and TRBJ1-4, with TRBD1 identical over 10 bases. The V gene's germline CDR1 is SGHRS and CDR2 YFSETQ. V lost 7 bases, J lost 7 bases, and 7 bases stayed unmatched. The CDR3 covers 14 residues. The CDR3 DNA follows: TGCGCCAGCGAAGAGACAGGGGGCGGTGAAAAACTGTTTTTT. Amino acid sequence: CASEETGGGEKLFF.

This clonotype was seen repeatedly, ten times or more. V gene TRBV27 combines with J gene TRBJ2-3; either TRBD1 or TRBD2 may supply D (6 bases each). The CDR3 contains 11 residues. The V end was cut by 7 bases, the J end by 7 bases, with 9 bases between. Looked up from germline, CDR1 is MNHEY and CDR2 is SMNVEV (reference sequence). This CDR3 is CASIRGHTQYF. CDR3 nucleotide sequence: TGTGCCAGCATCCGGGGGCATACGCAGTATTTT.

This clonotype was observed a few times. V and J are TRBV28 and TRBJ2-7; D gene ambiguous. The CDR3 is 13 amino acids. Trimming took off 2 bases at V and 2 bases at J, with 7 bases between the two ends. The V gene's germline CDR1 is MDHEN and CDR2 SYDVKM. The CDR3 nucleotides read TGTGCCAGCAGTTTAGACGGAGCCTACGAGCAGTACGTC. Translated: CASSLDGAYEQYV.

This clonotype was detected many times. The CDR3 region has the DNA TGTGCCAGCAGGACCCTCGTACCGAACACTGAAGCTTTCTTT. It yields the protein CASRTLVPNTEAFF. The chain has TRBV6-2 or TRBV6-3 and TRBJ1-1, with no clear D. Germline V gene sequence: CDR1 MNHEY, CDR2 SVGEGT. Trimming removed 6 bases at V and 1 base at J, with 12 bases between. The CDR3 extends over 14 amino acids.

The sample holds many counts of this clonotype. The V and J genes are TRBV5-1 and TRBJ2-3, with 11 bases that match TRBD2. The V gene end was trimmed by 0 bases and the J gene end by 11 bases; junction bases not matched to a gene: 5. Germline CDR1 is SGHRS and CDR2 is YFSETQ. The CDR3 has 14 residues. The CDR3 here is CASSLVSGGAQQYF. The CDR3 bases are TGCGCCAGCAGCTTGGTTAGCGGGGGGGCCCAGCAGTATTTT.

CDR3 loop: CASSLVQDSGELFF. CDR3 bases: TGTGCCAGCAGCTTAGTCCAGGATTCCGGGGAGCTGTTTTTT. This chain joins TRBV7-6 and TRBJ2-2; D unclear. V lost 1 base and J 6 bases, leaving 9 bases between the germline ends. This CDR3 has 14 amino acids. The germline CDR1 and CDR2 sequences are SGHVS and FNYEAQ.

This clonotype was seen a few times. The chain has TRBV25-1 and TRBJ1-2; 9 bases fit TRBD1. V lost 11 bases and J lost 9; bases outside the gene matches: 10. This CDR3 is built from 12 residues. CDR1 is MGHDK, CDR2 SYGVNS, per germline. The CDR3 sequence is CAVAGQGGSYTF. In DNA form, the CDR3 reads TGTGCCGTGGCGGGACAGGGAGGGAGCTACACCTTC.

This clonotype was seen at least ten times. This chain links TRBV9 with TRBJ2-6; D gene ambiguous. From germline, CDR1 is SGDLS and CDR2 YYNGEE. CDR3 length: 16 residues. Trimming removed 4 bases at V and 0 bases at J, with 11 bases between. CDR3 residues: CASSPQSSSGANVLTF. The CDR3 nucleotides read TGTGCCAGCAGCCCCCAGAGCAGCTCTGGGGCCAACGTCCTGACTTTC.

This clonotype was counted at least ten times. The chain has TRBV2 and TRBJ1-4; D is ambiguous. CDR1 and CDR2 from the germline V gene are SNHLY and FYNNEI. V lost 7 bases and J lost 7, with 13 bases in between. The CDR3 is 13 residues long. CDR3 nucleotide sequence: TGTGCCAGCAACCCCCAAGGAGGTGAAAAACTGTTTTTT. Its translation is CASNPQGGEKLFF.

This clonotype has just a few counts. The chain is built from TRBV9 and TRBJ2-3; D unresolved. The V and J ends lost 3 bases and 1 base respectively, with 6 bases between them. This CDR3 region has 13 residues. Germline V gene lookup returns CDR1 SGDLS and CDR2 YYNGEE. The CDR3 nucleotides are TGTGCCAGCAGCGGCCGGGGCACAGATACGCAGTATTTT. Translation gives CASSGRGTDTQYF.

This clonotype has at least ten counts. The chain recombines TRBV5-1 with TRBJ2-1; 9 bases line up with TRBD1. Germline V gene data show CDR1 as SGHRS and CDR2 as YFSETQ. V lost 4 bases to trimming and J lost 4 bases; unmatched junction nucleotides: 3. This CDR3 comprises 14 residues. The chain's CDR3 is CASSAGTGYNEQFF. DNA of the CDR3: TGCGCCAGCAGCGCCGGGACAGGGTACAATGAGCAGTTCTTC. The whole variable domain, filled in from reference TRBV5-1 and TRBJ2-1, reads KAGVTQTPRYLIKTRGQQVTLSCSPISGHRSVSWYQQTPGQGLQFLFEYFSETQRNKGNFPGRFSGRQFSNSRSEMNVSTLELGDSALYLCASSAGTGYNEQFFGPGTRLTVL.

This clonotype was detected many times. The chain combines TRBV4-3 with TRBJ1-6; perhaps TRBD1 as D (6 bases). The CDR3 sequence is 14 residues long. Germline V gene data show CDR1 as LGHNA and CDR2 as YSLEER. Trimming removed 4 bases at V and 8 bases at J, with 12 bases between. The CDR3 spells CASSRTGTDSPLHF. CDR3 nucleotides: TGCGCCAGCAGCCGTACAGGGACTGATTCACCCCTCCACTTT.